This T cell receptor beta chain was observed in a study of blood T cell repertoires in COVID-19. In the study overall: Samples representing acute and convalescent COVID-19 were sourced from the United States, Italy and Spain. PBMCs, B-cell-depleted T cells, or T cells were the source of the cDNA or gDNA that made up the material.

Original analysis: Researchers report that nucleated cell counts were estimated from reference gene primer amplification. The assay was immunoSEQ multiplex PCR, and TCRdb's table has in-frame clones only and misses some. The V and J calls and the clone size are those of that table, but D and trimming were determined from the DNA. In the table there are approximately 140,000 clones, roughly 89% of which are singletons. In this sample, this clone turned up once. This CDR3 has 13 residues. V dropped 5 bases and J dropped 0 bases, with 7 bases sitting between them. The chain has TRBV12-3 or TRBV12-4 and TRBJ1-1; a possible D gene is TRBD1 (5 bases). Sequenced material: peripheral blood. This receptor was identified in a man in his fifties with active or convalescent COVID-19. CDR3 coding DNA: TGTGCCAGCAGTCCAGGGATGAACACTGAAGCTTTCTTT. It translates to CASSPGMNTEAFF.